The 26 T cell receptor beta chains in this list originate from one sample, sequenced in a study of T cell responses to AZD1222 COVID-19 vaccine. Here immunoSEQ multiplex PCR was the method, and the copy in TCRdb shows in-frame clones only, minus some. The table has about 170,000 clones, approximately 90% seen once. Source: peripheral blood, taken on day 0 of AZD1222 vaccination. The receptors come from an adult in good health.

The chain's CDR3 is CASSESSDLGNQPQHF. CDR3 DNA sequence: TGCGCCAGCAGTGAGTCGAGCGACCTGGGCAATCAGCCCCAGCATTTT. The V and J genes are TRBV10-1 and TRBJ1-5; D gene unclear. The CDR3 runs to 16 residues. The V gene lost 0 bases and the J gene lost 2 bases, with 11 bases spanning the gap. The germline V gene encodes CDR1 WNHNN and CDR2 SYGVQD (reference sequence).

The rearrangement uses TRBV28 and TRBJ1-6, with unresolved D. The CDR3 is made up of 12 amino acids. V lost 2 bases to trimming and J lost 8 bases, with 4 bases between them. Germline assignment: CDR1 MDHEN and CDR2 SYDVKM. Written as DNA, the CDR3 is TGTGCCAGCAGTTTAATGGATTCACCCCTCCACTTT. Amino acid sequence: CASSLMDSPLHF.

The genes are TRBV12-3 or TRBV12-4 and TRBJ1-1, with no clear D. The CDR3 spans 11 residues. Trimming removed 1 base from V and 7 bases from J, with 4 bases in between. The CDR3 sequence: CASSLGGEAFF. The CDR3 DNA sequence: TGTGCCAGCAGTTTAGGCGGTGAAGCTTTCTTT.

This sequence joins TRBV25-1 and TRBJ1-2; no clear D. The CDR3 spans 11 residues. CDR1 is MGHDK and CDR2 is SYGVNS in the germline V gene. V was shortened by 3 bases and J by 8 bases, with 7 bases between the two germline ends. In DNA, the CDR3 is TGTGCCAGCAGTGAGGATAGCGGCTACACCTTC. Protein sequence: CASSEDSGYTF.

This clone was observed a single time. The genes are TRBV11-2 and TRBJ1-5; D unresolved. V lost 5 bases and J 2 bases, leaving 10 bases between the germline ends. The CDR3 runs to 14 residues. Looked up from germline, CDR1 is SGHAT and CDR2 is FQNNGV. DNA of the CDR3: TGTGCCAGCAGCCCCCTGGGAGGCAATCAGCCCCAGCATTTT. This sequence encodes CASSPLGGNQPQHF.

The V call is TRBV7-2, the J call TRBJ2-1; 7 nucleotides agree with TRBD2. The CDR3 is 14 residues long. The V gene end was trimmed by 2 bases and the J gene end by 5 bases; junction bases not matched to a gene: 3. Germline V lookup: CDR1 SGHTA, CDR2 FQGNSA. DNA of the CDR3: TGTGCCAGCAGCTTAAGGAGCGGGGACAATGAGCAGTTCTTC. Amino acid sequence: CASSLRSGDNEQFF.

The rearrangement joins TRBV6-5 to TRBJ2-7; weak D call: TRBD2 (5 bases). Trimming left V 5 bases short and J 4 bases short, with 12 bases between. Germline CDR1 and CDR2: MNHEY and SVGAGI. The CDR3 spans 13 residues. In DNA form, the CDR3 reads TGTGCCAGCAGTAATAATCGGGGTTACGAGCAGTACTTC. It specifies CASSNNRGYEQYF.

This chain connects TRBV5-4 to TRBJ1-3; 7 bases fit TRBD1. Germline trimming cut 3 bases from V and 0 bases from J; bases unmatched to any gene: 3. The CDR3 is made up of 15 amino acids. Germline V lookup: CDR1 SGHNT, CDR2 YYREEE (reference sequence). CDR3 region: CASSSQGSSGNTIYF. In nucleotides, the CDR3 is TGTGCCAGCAGCTCACAGGGGAGCTCTGGAAACACCATATATTTT.

This chain's CDR3 is CASSLDREPIQPQHF. For the CDR3, the DNA is TGTGCCAGCAGTTTAGACAGGGAGCCCATTCAGCCCCAGCATTTT. The chain is built from TRBV28 and TRBJ1-5; 7 bases agree with TRBD1. Germline CDR1 MDHEN, CDR2 SYDVKM. J was trimmed by 6 bases and V by 2 bases; bases with no gene match: 7. This CDR3 has 15 amino acids.

The chain has TRBV28 and TRBJ2-2; tentatively, D is TRBD2 (6 bases). V was clipped by 6 bases and J by 1 base, with 24 bases between them. This CDR3 is 19 amino acids long. Per the germline V gene, CDR1 is MDHEN and CDR2 is SYDVKM. CDR3: CASRSAGRFEGLNTGELFF. The CDR3 DNA reads TGTGCCAGCAGGTCGGCCGGCCGGTTCGAGGGACTGAACACCGGGGAGCTGTTTTTT.

The chain links TRBV9 to TRBJ2-7; D gene unclear. The CDR3 is 15 amino acids. Deletions cut 0 bases from V and 2 bases from J, with 12 bases between. CDR1 and CDR2 (germline): SGDLS, YYNGEE. This CDR3 reads CASSVGWGNAYEQYF. The CDR3 coding sequence is TGTGCCAGCAGCGTAGGGTGGGGAAACGCCTACGAGCAGTACTTC.

This clone was seen once. The V and J genes are TRBV18 and TRBJ2-1, with D possibly matching TRBD2 (5 bases). The length of the CDR3 is 15 residues. V lost 3 bases and J 7 bases, leaving 16 bases between the germline ends. Germline lookup yields CDR1 KGHSH and CDR2 LQKENI. DNA for the CDR3: TGTGCCAGCTCACCCGTCGGACTTCGACCGAATGAGCAGTTCTTC. As protein: CASSPVGLRPNEQFF.

This rearrangement joins TRBV28 to TRBJ1-5, with 9 bases matching TRBD1. Per the germline V gene, CDR1 is MDHEN and CDR2 is SYDVKM. This CDR3 comprises 15 residues. With V trimmed by 6 bases and J by 6 bases, 9 bases remained unmatched. CDR3 bases: TGTGCCAGCAGACCTGGGACAGGGAGTTTTCAGCCCCAGCATTTT. As protein: CASRPGTGSFQPQHF.

The genes are TRBV10-3 and TRBJ1-1, with a possible D match to TRBD1 (6 bases). Germline CDR1 ENHRY, CDR2 SYGVKD. The CDR3 has 14 residues. V gave up 4 bases and J gave up 5 bases, with 14 bases separating them. This chain's CDR3 is CAISVEGGKTEAFF. As DNA, the CDR3 is TGTGCCATCAGTGTTGAGGGGGGAAAAACTGAAGCTTTCTTT.

The chain employs TRBV4-1 and TRBJ1-3, with D hard to call. The CDR3 totals 15 residues. Looked up from germline, CDR1 is MGHRA and CDR2 is YSYEKL. Trimming left V 1 base short and J 0 bases short, with 7 bases between. CDR3 DNA: TGCGCCAGCAGCCAAGGGCTAGACTCTGGAAACACCATATATTTT. It is translated as CASSQGLDSGNTIYF.

V usage is TRBV7-2 and J usage is TRBJ2-4, with 7 bases that match TRBD2. V was clipped by 2 bases and J by 1 base; unmatched bases: 8. This CDR3 region has 17 residues. Looked up from germline, CDR1 is SGHTA and CDR2 is FQGNSA. The CDR3 loop is CASSLNGGGSAKNIQYF. CDR3 coding DNA: TGTGCCAGCAGCTTAAATGGCGGGGGATCCGCCAAAAACATTCAGTACTTC.

The chain combines TRBV21-1 with TRBJ2-3. TRBV21-1 is designated a pseudogene. The CDR3 runs to 9 residues. DNA for the CDR3: TGTGCCAGCAGCAAAAAATCCGGATTT. Its protein is CASSKKSGF.

The chain carries TRBV28 and TRBJ1-2; 7 nucleotides align to TRBD1. There are 17 residues in the CDR3. Per the germline V gene, CDR1 is MDHEN and CDR2 is SYDVKM. The ends lost 5 bases at V and 4 bases at J; junction bases unmatched: 16. CDR3 in amino acids: CASSHLTGTDNPYGYTF. Here the CDR3 DNA reads TGTGCCAGCAGTCACCTCACCGGGACAGACAACCCCTATGGCTACACCTTC.

J is TRBJ1-5 and V is TRBV27; TRBD1 matches 8 bases. Germline V gene lookup returns CDR1 MNHEY and CDR2 SMNVEV (reference sequence). Losses at the gene ends were 4 bases for V and 3 bases for J; bases not matched to a gene: 14. The CDR3 runs 18 residues. The CDR3 coding sequence is TGTGCCAGCAGTTCCATCTACCTACAGGGGGAACTCAATCAGCCCCAGCATTTT. It translates to CASSSIYLQGELNQPQHF.

V is TRBV4-1 and J is TRBJ1-4; D uncertain. Germline lookup yields CDR1 MGHRA and CDR2 YSYEKL. The CDR3 runs to 15 residues. V was trimmed by 4 bases and J by 0 bases, leaving 9 bases between them. CDR3 nucleotide sequence: TGCGCCAGCAGCCTACTTTGGGCAACTAATGAAAAACTGTTTTTT. Translated, it gives CASSLLWATNEKLFF.

The CDR3 spells CATSRVGGASTDTQYF. DNA of the CDR3: TGTGCCACCAGCAGAGTAGGGGGGGCTAGCACAGATACGCAGTATTTT. The rearrangement joins TRBV15 to TRBJ2-3, with D perhaps TRBD2 (7 bases). The CDR3 runs to 16 residues. Germline assignment: CDR1 LNHNV and CDR2 YYDKDF (reference sequence). V lost 1 base, J lost 0 bases, and 11 bases lay in between.

This chain connects TRBV6-5 to TRBJ2-2; 7 nucleotides line up with TRBD2. Per germline, CDR1 MNHEY and CDR2 SVGAGI. Trimming took 1 base from V and 4 from J; bases not matched to a gene: 6. The CDR3 contains 16 residues. The CDR3 DNA reads TGTGCCAGCAGTTACTTTCAAGCGGGGAGCACCGGGGAGCTGTTTTTT. This translates into CASSYFQAGSTGELFF.

This clone was observed a single time. The rearrangement joins TRBV2 to TRBJ2-5; D unclear. From germline, CDR1 is SNHLY and CDR2 FYNNEI. Trimming removed 3 bases from V and 5 bases from J, with 13 bases in between. The CDR3 is 14 amino acids. This CDR3 reads CASSDGGSGETQYF. DNA of the CDR3: TGTGCCAGCAGTGACGGTGGGTCCGGGGAGACCCAGTACTTC.

The rearrangement uses TRBV2 and TRBJ2-7, with TRBD1 matching 9 bases. The CDR3 runs to 13 residues. Germline-derived CDR1 and CDR2 are SNHLY and FYNNEI. Germline trimming cut 6 bases from V and 2 bases from J; bases unmatched to any gene: 2. The CDR3 coding sequence is TGTGCCAGCAGCCGGGACAGGGCCTACGAGCAGTACTTC. Translation: CASSRDRAYEQYF. The whole variable domain, remainder taken from reference TRBV2 and TRBJ2-7, is EPEVTQTPSHQVTQMGQEVILRCVPISNHLYFYWYRQILGQKVEFLVSFYNNEISEKSEIFDDQFSVERPDGSNFTLKIRSTKLEDSAMYFCASSRDRAYEQYFGPGTRLTVT.

This chain joins TRBV6-1 and TRBJ2-7; 10 nucleotides agree with TRBD2. The CDR3 consists of 17 residues. With V trimmed by 2 bases and J by 0 bases, 7 bases remained unmatched. CDR1 and CDR2 from the germline V gene are MNHNS and SASEGT. CDR3 protein: CASSEYLAGDNSYEQYF. Here the CDR3 DNA reads TGTGCCAGCAGTGAATATCTAGCGGGGGATAACTCCTACGAGCAGTACTTC.

The chain is built from TRBV24-1 and TRBJ1-5, with D possibly matching TRBD1 (5 bases). V gave up 1 base and J gave up 3 bases, with 15 bases separating them. CDR1 KGHDR and CDR2 SFDVKD come from the germline V gene. The CDR3 sequence is 17 residues long. CDR3 DNA: TGTGCCACCAGTGATTTTGGGTCAGGGATCCACAATCAGCCCCAGCATTTT. This encodes CATSDFGSGIHNQPQHF.